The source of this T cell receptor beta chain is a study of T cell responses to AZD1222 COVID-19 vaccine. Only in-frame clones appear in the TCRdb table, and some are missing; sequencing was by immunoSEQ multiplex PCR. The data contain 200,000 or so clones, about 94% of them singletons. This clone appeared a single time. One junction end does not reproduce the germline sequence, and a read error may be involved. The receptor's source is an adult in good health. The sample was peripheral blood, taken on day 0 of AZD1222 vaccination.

CDR3: CASSLSGAGSKEKLFF. CDR3 coding DNA: TGCGCCAGCAGCTTGTCAGGGGCCGGATCTAAAGAAAAACTGTTTTTT. The V gene is TRBV5-1, the J gene TRBJ1-4; possible D gene TRBD1, 6 bases. The CDR3 has 16 amino acids. The germline gives CDR1 SGHRS, CDR2 YFSETQ.